Shown below are 19 T cell receptor beta chains from a single sample sequenced in a study of cytomegalovirus exposure and HLA in healthy donors (dated by TCRdb to about 2017). Receptor libraries were prepared by the immunoSEQ multiplex PCR assay. For the multiplex PCR, a mixture combining 60 forward primers for TCR Vbeta segments and 13 reverse primers for TCR Jbeta segments was used. In its TCRdb copy, this immuneACCESS table keeps in-frame sequences only and misses some clones. Where compared with another copy, unresolved V genes explain less than half of these, and the others have no known cause. The sample profile shows 210,000 or so clones; over 70% of them were found once. The ten largest clones represent roughly 2.5% of the sample. Sequenced material: PBMCs. All receptors come from a woman aged 55-75 years in good health and CMV-seropositive.

In DNA, the CDR3 is TGTGCCAGCAGCTCGATTACCGGACAGCGGTCTGGCTACACCTTC. This encodes CASSSITGQRSGYTF. The V gene is TRBV6-5, the J gene TRBJ1-2, with D tentatively TRBD1 (6 bases). CDR1 and CDR2 from the germline V gene are MNHEY and SVGAGI. V was trimmed by 6 bases and J by 7 bases, leaving 21 bases between them. The CDR3 runs to 15 residues.

This clone was picked up one time. The same CDR3 can be traced to other DNA sequences in this sample. The CDR3 spells CASSSLAGGSYEQYF. The CDR3 coding sequence is TGTGCCAGCAGTTCCCTAGCGGGAGGCTCCTACGAGCAGTACTTC. V gene TRBV6-5 combines with J gene TRBJ2-7, with 11 bases that match TRBD2. Per the germline V gene, CDR1 is MNHEY and CDR2 is SVGAGI. V shed 4 bases, J shed 0 bases, and the junction held 2 bases outside the gene matches. The CDR3 loop spans 15 amino acids.

This sequence joins TRBV30 and TRBJ1-1; no clear D. Trimming left V 7 bases short and J 1 base short, with 7 bases between. This CDR3 contains 11 residues. Germline-derived CDR1 and CDR2 are GTSNPN and SVGIG (reference sequence). In DNA, the CDR3 is TGTGCCTTACTAAGGAACACTGAAGCTTTCTTT. Residues: CALLRNTEAFF.

This clone was recorded once. V and J are TRBV2 and TRBJ2-6; 8 nucleotides line up with TRBD1. From germline, CDR1 is SNHLY and CDR2 FYNNEI. J was trimmed by 4 bases and V by 6 bases; bases with no gene match: 5. CDR3 length: 15 amino acids. The CDR3 DNA reads as TGTGCCAGCAGACAGACAGGGGCCGGGGCCAACGTCCTGACTTTC. Translated, it gives CASRQTGAGANVLTF.

The CDR3 DNA reads as TGTGCCAGCACCACCCCCCAGCACAGAGTAGAGTTCTTC. Translated, it gives CASTTPQHRVEFF. The rearrangement uses TRBV6-5 and TRBJ2-1; D gene ambiguous. Trimming took off 7 bases at V and 14 bases at J, with 21 bases between the two ends. There are 13 residues in the CDR3. Germline V lookup: CDR1 MNHEY, CDR2 SVGAGI.

The chain carries TRBV5-1 and TRBJ2-1; D may be TRBD2 (6 bases). Germline-derived CDR1 and CDR2 are SGHRS and YFSETQ. This CDR3 has 14 residues. Trimming left V 5 bases short and J 7 bases short, with 16 bases between. The CDR3 loop is CASSVGGRSNEQFF. CDR3 nucleotide sequence: TGCGCCAGCAGTGTTGGAGGGAGGTCAAATGAGCAGTTCTTC.

The chain employs TRBV10-3 and TRBJ1-1, with 9 bases lining up with TRBD1. The CDR3 has 13 amino acids. Trimming took 5 bases from V and 4 from J; bases not matched to a gene: 2. Per the germline V gene, CDR1 is ENHRY and CDR2 is SYGVKD. The CDR3 here is CAISTGGVTEAFF. The CDR3 DNA sequence: TGTGCCATCAGTACAGGGGGCGTCACTGAAGCTTTCTTT.

This chain joins TRBV29-1 and TRBJ2-5, with D perhaps TRBD2 (7 bases). The germline V gene encodes CDR1 SQVTM and CDR2 ANQGSEA. V was clipped by 7 bases and J by 5 bases, with 17 bases between them. This CDR3 is 13 amino acids long. The CDR3 is CSGEGGVGETQYF. In DNA, the CDR3 is TGCAGCGGGGAGGGGGGGGTGGGGGAGACCCAGTACTTC. Full variable domain (outside the CDR3, taken from reference TRBV29-1 and TRBJ2-5): SAVISQKPSRDICQRGTSLTIQCQVDSQVTMMFWYRQQPGQSLTLIATANQGSEATYESGFVIDKFPISRPNLTFSTLTVSNMSPEDSSIYLCSGEGGVGETQYFGPGTRLLVL.

V usage is TRBV7-9 and J usage is TRBJ2-7; tentative D call: TRBD2 (5 bases). V lost 5 bases and J lost 0, with 11 bases in between. There are 14 residues in the CDR3. Germline V gene sequence: CDR1 SEHNR, CDR2 FQNEAQ (reference sequence). CDR3 sequence (DNA): TGTGCCAGCAGCCCCGCTCGGGGCTCCTACGAGCAGTACTTC. It is translated as CASSPARGSYEQYF.

This clone was counted once. The CDR3 here is CASSYWGGEQYF. For the CDR3, the DNA is TGTGCCAGCAGTTACTGGGGAGGGGAGCAGTACTTC. The J gene is TRBJ2-7, the V gene TRBV6-5; TRBD2 aligns across 7 bases. V dropped 1 base and J dropped 7; count of bases not matched to a gene: 1. The CDR3 consists of 12 residues. CDR1 and CDR2 from the germline V gene are MNHEY and SVGAGI.

The rearrangement uses TRBV7-9 and TRBJ1-2, with D possibly matching TRBD1 (5 bases). Deletions cut 1 base from V and 1 base from J, with 7 bases between. Per the germline V gene, CDR1 is SEHNR and CDR2 is FQNEAQ (reference sequence). This CDR3 has 14 residues. CDR3 amino acids: CASSLGQINYGYTF. The CDR3, as DNA: TGTGCCAGCAGCTTAGGACAGATTAACTATGGCTACACCTTC.

The rearrangement joins TRBV19 to TRBJ2-5; TRBD2 aligns across 8 bases. Trimming cost V 4 bases and J 4 bases; bases outside gene matches: 11. Germline loops: CDR1 LNHDA, CDR2 SQIVND (reference sequence). The CDR3 covers 16 residues. CDR3 nucleotides: TGTGCCAGTAGTACCCCGGGACTAGTTAATATAGAGACCCAGTACTTC. Residues: CASSTPGLVNIETQYF.

The V gene is TRBV5-1, the J gene TRBJ2-3, with D uncertain. This CDR3 has 17 amino acids. Germline lookup yields CDR1 SGHRS and CDR2 YFSETQ. Trimming shortened V by 0 bases and J by 1 base, and 15 bases separated the two germline ends. The CDR3 loop reads CASSLAYDTSGTDTQYF. The CDR3 DNA reads as TGCGCCAGCAGCTTGGCCTATGACACTTCTGGCACAGATACGCAGTATTTT.

The rearrangement joins TRBV2 to TRBJ2-2, with D uncertain. CDR1 is SNHLY and CDR2 is FYNNEI in the germline V gene. There are 14 residues in the CDR3. V was trimmed by 5 bases and J by 8 bases, leaving 15 bases between them. The CDR3 here is CASSREFLTGELFF. DNA for the CDR3: TGTGCCAGCAGTAGAGAGTTTTTAACTGGGGAGCTGTTTTTT.

The chain has TRBV15 and TRBJ1-5; 8 bases match TRBD1. V shed 5 bases, J shed 3 bases, and the junction held 6 bases outside the gene matches. The length of the CDR3 is 15 residues. CDR1 LNHNV and CDR2 YYDKDF come from the germline V gene (reference sequence). The CDR3 DNA is TGTGCCACCAGCCGGGACAGGACCGTCAATCAGCCCCAGCATTTT. Its translation is CATSRDRTVNQPQHF.

This clone was seen once. The chain joins TRBV7-2 to TRBJ1-6, with 12 bases lining up with TRBD1. This CDR3 contains 15 residues. After removal of 6 bases from V and 9 bases from J, the junction contained 6 bases not matched to a gene. Germline loops: CDR1 SGHTA, CDR2 FQGNSA. CDR3 residues: CASRPGTGGGSPLHF. CDR3 nucleotides: TGTGCCAGCAGACCCGGGACAGGGGGCGGTTCACCCCTCCACTTT.

The V call is TRBV5-1, the J call TRBJ2-7, with D possibly matching TRBD2 (6 bases). Germline CDR1 and CDR2: SGHRS and YFSETQ. This CDR3 is built from 14 residues. Trimming shortened V by 2 bases and J by 3 bases, and 12 bases separated the two germline ends. Here the CDR3 DNA reads TGCGCCAGCAGCTTAACGGGAGAGGACTACGAGCAGTACTTC. Translating it yields CASSLTGEDYEQYF.

The chain joins TRBV19 to TRBJ1-2; D gene ambiguous. Trimming cost V 5 bases and J 3 bases, with 7 bases left between them. Germline values: CDR1 LNHDA, CDR2 SQIVND (reference sequence). The CDR3 contains 12 residues. The CDR3 sequence is CASSGSYYGYTF. The DNA for the CDR3 is TGTGCCAGTAGTGGCAGTTACTATGGCTACACCTTC.

This rearrangement joins TRBV5-1 to TRBJ1-4; 8 bases line up with TRBD1. The germline CDR1 and CDR2 sequences are SGHRS and YFSETQ. Trimming at V came to 4 bases and at J to 5 bases, leaving 7 bases not matched to a gene. The CDR3 totals 15 residues. CDR3 residues: CASSDPQGGNEKLFF. The CDR3 DNA follows: TGCGCCAGCAGCGATCCACAGGGGGGGAATGAAAAACTGTTTTTT.